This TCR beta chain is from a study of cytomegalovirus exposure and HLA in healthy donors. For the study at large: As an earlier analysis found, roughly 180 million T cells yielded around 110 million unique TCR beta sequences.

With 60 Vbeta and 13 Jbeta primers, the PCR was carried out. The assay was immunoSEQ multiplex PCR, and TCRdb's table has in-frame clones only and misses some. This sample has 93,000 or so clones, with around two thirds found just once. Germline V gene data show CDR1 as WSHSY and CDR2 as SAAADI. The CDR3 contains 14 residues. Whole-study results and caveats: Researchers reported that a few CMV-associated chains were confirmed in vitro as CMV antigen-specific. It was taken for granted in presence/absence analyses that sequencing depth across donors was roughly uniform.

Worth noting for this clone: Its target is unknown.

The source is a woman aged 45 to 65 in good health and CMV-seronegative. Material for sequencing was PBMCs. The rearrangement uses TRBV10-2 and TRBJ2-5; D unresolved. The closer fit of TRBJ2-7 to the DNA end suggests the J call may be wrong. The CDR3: CASSEPLPSYEQYF. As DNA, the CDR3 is TGCGCCAGCAGTGAACCCCTGCCCTCCTACGAGCAGTACTTC.